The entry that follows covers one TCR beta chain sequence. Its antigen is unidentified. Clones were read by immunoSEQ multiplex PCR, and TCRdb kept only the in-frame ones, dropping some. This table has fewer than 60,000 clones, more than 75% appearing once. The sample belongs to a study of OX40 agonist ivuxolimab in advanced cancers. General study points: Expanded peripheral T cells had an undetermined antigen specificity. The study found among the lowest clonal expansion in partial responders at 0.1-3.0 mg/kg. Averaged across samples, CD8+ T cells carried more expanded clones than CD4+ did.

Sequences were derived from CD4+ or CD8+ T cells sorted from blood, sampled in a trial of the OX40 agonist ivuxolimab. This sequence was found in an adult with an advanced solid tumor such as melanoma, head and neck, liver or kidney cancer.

The CDR3 spells CASSLDRVGNTIYF. The CDR3 DNA reads as TGTGCCAGCAGTCTGGACAGGGTCGGAAACACCATATATTTT. The rearrangement links TRBV6-5 to TRBJ1-3; 8 positions agree with TRBD1. J lost 4 bases, V lost 5 bases, and 4 bases had no gene match. This CDR3 comprises 14 residues. Germline CDR1 reads MNHEY; CDR2 reads SVGAGI.